This TCR beta chain was captured in a study of shared clonotypes between healthy human individuals. Notes on the study in general: In the sorted subsets, rarefaction showed sequencing was incomplete despite large depth.

Replicate PCRs run on sorted subsets employed around 200 ng DNA, 25,000 to 35,000 T cell genomes. Using immunoSEQ multiplex PCR, the repertoire was profiled, and TCRdb retains in-frame clones only, with some absent. The sample has just over 2,000,000 clones; about 95% are singletons. In the case of this clone: Its antigen is currently unknown.

CDR1 is SNHLY and CDR2 is FYNNEI in the germline V gene. V was pared by 8 bases and J by 8 bases, with 13 bases between. This CDR3 has 12 amino acids. Naive CD8 isolation took CD45RO-negative cells positively selected for CCR7 and excluded terminally differentiated effector memory CD45RA+ cells. The donors, healthy adults who were HIV-negative, had experienced no recent acute infections or vaccinations. Sequencing used naive CD8+ T cells sorted from blood. This clonotype originated in a man aged 18 to 35 in good health. This chain connects TRBV2 to TRBJ2-1; D might be TRBD2 (6 bases). The CDR3 nucleotides are TGTGCCAGCGCCTACGGGGGTGATGAGCAGTTCTTC. It is translated as CASAYGGDEQFF.